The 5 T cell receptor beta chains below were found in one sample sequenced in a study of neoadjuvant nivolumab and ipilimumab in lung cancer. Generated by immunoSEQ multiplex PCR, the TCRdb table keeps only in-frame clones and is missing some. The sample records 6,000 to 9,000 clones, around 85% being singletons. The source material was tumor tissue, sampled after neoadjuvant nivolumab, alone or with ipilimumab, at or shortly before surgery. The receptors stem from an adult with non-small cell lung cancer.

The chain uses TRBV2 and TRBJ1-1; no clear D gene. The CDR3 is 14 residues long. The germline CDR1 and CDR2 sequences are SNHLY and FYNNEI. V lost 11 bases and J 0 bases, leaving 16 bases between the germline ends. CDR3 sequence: CASLGRRMNTEAFF. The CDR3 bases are TGTGCCTCACTAGGGAGGCGAATGAACACTGAAGCTTTCTTT.

The CDR3 sequence is CASSVETRADTQYF. Here the CDR3 DNA reads TGTGCCAGCAGCGTAGAGACCCGGGCAGATACGCAGTATTTT. V gene TRBV9 combines with J gene TRBJ2-3; D not resolved. Per the germline V gene, CDR1 is SGDLS and CDR2 is YYNGEE. Trimming pared 0 bases from V and 4 bases from J, leaving 9 bases between. CDR3 size: 14 residues.

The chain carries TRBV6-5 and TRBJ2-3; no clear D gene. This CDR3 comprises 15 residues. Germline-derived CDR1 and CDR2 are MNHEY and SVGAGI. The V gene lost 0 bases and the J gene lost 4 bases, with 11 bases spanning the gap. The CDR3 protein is CASSYSSVSADTQYF. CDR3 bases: TGTGCCAGCAGTTACTCGTCGGTCTCCGCAGATACGCAGTATTTT.

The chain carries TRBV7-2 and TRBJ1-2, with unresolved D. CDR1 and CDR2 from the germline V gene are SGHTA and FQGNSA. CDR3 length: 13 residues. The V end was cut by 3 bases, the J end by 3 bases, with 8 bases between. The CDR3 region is CASSFTEDYGYTF. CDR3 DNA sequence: TGTGCCAGCAGCTTTACGGAAGACTATGGCTACACCTTC.

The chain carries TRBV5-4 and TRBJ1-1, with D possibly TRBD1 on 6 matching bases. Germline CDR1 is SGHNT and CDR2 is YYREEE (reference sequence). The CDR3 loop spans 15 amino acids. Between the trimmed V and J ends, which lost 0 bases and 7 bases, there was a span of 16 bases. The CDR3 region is CASSLGLQGGREAFF. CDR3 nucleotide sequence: TGTGCCAGCAGCTTGGGTCTACAGGGAGGGCGTGAAGCTTTCTTT.